A selection of T cell receptor beta chains follows, all from one sample in a study of radiotherapy plus CTLA-4 blockade in lung cancer. TCRdb's copy holds only in-frame clones and misses some; the assay was immunoSEQ multiplex PCR. The table shows 65,000 to 90,000 clones, with about nine tenths occurring only once. Sequences were derived from peripheral blood, sampled from a patient treated with radiotherapy plus ipilimumab. All receptors derive from a human donor with non-small cell lung cancer that progressed on radiotherapy plus ipilimumab. Each CDR3 is given with its conserved first and last residue. The order of the fields is clone size, V gene, J gene, D gene, CDR3 DNA, CDR3 protein. The D gene is left open where the match is weak. Clone size is given for some rows only: seen once, a few or many times, or a class if the clone is expanded.

.	TRBV10-3	TRBJ1-1	.	TGTGCCATCAGTGATCTAAGGGGCGGAGGAGTAAGCACTGAAGCTTTCTTT	CAISDLRGGGVSTEAFF
.	TRBV4-1	TRBJ1-4	TRBD1	TGCGCCAGCAGCCAAGCCCCTGGGACAGGGAATGAAAAACTGTTTTTT	CASSQAPGTGNEKLFF
.	TRBV7-2	TRBJ2-3	.	TGTGCCAGCAGCTCCTACTCCACAGATACGCAGTATTTT	CASSSYSTDTQYF
.	TRBV6-6	TRBJ1-1	.	TGTGCCAGCAAATTGGAACTAGACAGAAACGAAGCTTTCTTT	CASKLELDRNEAFF
.	TRBV2	TRBJ2-3	.	TGTGCCAGCACCGTAATTAGCGTCGATACGCAGTATTTT	CASTVISVDTQYF
.	TRBV28	TRBJ2-5	.	TGTGCCAGCAGTCCCCAATTTGGGGAGACCCAGTACTTC	CASSPQFGETQYF
once	TRBV28	TRBJ2-7	TRBD1	TGTGCCAGCAGTCCCCCGGGACAGTTCTACGAGCAGTACTTC	CASSPPGQFYEQYF
.	TRBV2	TRBJ2-1	.	TGTGCCAGCAGTGACTCCTTCCTAGCTAATAACTACAATGAGCAGTTCTTC	CASSDSFLANNYNEQFF
.	TRBV28	TRBJ1-5	TRBD1	TGTGCCAGCAGTCCAGGGGGCGCGAAACAGCCCCAGCATTTT	CASSPGGAKQPQHF
once	TRBV7-8	TRBJ2-5	.	TGTGCCAGCAGCTTAGTAAGGGGAGAAGAGACCCAGTACTTC	CASSLVRGEETQYF
.	TRBV9	TRBJ2-3	.	TGTGCCAGCAGCGTCACAGAAAATGGGGCCACAGATACGCAGTATTTT	CASSVTENGATDTQYF
once	TRBV5-1	TRBJ2-7	.	TGCGCCAGCAGCTTGGGGACGGGAGAACGGCAGTACTTC	CASSLGTGERQYF
.	TRBV10-3	TRBJ2-2	.	TGTGCCATCAGTGAGAGGGCCGTCAGCGCGAACACCGGGGAGCTGTTTTTT	CAISERAVSANTGELFF
.	TRBV30	TRBJ1-3	.	TGTGCCTGGGAGGACGGGGTGGACCTAAACACCATATATTTT	CAWEDGVDLNTIYF
.	TRBV4-1	TRBJ2-1	.	TGCGCCAGCAGCCTTAACAATGAGCAGTTCTTC	CASSLNNEQFF
.	TRBV4-1	TRBJ1-1	.	TGCGCCAGCAGCCTAGCTCAGACAGGTCTCACTGAAGCTTTCTTT	CASSLAQTGLTEAFF
once	TRBV6-1	TRBJ1-4	.	TGTGCCAGTCGCTCAACTAATGAAAAACTGTTTTTT	CASRSTNEKLFF
.	TRBV5-1	TRBJ2-1	TRBD2	TGCGCCAGCAGCTTGGTTCCTAGCGGGAGGGATGAGCAGTTCTTC	CASSLVPSGRDEQFF
.	TRBV6-1	TRBJ2-7	.	TGTGCCATTGCACTGGACCACTACGAGCAGTACTTC	CAIALDHYEQYF
.	TRBV10-1	TRBJ1-1	.	TGCGCCAGCAGACCTACAGGGAACCTTAGGACTGAAGCTTTCTTT	CASRPTGNLRTEAFF
.	TRBV7-9	TRBJ2-5	TRBD2	TGTGCCAGCAGCCTCGGTGTAGCGGGAGGGCCCGAGGAGACCCAGTACTTC	CASSLGVAGGPEETQYF
once	TRBV30	TRBJ1-1	TRBD1	TGTGCCTGGAGCGAAAACAGGGGGAACACTGAAGCTTTCTTT	CAWSENRGNTEAFF
.	TRBV27	TRBJ1-2	.	TGTGCCAGCCGGTTCAATCGACAGGTCTATGGCTACACCTTC	CASRFNRQVYGYTF
.	TRBV11-3	TRBJ2-2	.	TGTGCCAGCAGCTTCTATCCGGTCGGGGAGCTGTTTTTT	CASSFYPVGELFF
.	TRBV6-6	TRBJ1-5	.	TGTGCCAGCAGGCCCGGGACCGACGCGGGGCCCCAGCATTTT	CASRPGTDAGPQHF